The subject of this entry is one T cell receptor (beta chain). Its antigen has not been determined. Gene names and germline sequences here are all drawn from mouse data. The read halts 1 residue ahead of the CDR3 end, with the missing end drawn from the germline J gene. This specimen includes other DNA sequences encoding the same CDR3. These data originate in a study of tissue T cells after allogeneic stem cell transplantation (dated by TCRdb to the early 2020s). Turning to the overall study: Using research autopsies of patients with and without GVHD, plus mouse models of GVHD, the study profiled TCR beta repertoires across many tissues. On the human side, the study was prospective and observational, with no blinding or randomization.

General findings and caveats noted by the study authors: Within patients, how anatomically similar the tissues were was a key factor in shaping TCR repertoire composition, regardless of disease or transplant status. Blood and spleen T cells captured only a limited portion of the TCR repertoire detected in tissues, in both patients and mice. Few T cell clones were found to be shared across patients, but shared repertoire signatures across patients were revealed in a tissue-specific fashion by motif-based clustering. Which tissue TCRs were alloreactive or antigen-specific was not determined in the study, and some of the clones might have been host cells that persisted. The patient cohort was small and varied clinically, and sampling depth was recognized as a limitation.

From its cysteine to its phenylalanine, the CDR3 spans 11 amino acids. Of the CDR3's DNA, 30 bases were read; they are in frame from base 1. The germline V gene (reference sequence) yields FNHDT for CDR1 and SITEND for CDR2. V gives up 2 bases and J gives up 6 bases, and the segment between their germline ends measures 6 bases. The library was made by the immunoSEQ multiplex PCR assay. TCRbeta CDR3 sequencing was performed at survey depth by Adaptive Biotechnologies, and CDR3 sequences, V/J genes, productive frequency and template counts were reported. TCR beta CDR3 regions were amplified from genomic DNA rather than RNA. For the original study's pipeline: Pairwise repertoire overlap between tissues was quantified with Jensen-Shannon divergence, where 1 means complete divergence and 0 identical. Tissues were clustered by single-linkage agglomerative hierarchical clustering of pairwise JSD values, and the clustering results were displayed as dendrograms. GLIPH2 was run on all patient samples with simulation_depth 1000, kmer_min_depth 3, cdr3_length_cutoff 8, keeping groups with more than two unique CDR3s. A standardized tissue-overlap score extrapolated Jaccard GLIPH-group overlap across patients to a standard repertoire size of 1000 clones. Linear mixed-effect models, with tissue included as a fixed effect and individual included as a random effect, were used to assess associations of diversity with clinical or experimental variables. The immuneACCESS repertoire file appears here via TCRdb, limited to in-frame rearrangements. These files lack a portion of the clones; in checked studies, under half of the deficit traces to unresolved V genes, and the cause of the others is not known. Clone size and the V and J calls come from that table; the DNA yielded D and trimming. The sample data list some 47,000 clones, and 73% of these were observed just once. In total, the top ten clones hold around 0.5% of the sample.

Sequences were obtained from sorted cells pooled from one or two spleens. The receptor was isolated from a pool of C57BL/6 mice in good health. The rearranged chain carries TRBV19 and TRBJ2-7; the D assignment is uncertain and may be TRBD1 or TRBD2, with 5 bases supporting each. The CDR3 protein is CASSMGVEQYF. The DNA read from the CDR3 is TGTGCCAGCAGTATGGGGGTTGAACAGTAC. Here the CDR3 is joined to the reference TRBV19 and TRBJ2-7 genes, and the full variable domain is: GGIITQTPKFLIGQEGQKLTLKCQQNFNHDTMYWYRQDSGKGLRLIYYSITENDLQKGDLSEGYDASREKKSSFSLTVTSAQKNEMAVFLCASSMGVEQYFGPGTRLTVL.